These T cell receptor beta chains were read from a single sample in a study of identical twins. A single record per CDR3 protein comes from TCRdb applying MiXCR to the 5' RACE reads. The sample carries 400,000 to 550,000 distinct CDR3 sequences, 22% recorded once. These same data were also listed under a study on T cells expressing NK-cell markers.

The specimen was CD4+ T cells sorted from blood. The source of these receptors is a woman aged 18-29 years in good health. CDR3s include the opening cysteine and the closing phenylalanine or tryptophan. A D gene is named only where the DNA matches it firmly. Clone size appears in some rows only: once, few, many, or a class for an expanded clone.

V gene: TRBV20-1; J gene: TRBJ2-1; clone size: few; D gene: NA; CDR3 protein: CSARVPLISYNEQFF; CDR3 DNA: TGCAGTGCTAGAGTACCCTTGATCTCCTACAATGAGCAGTTCTTC
V gene: TRBV5-1; J gene: TRBJ2-1; clone size: NA; D gene: TRBD1; CDR3 protein: CASSPPGQVEGEQFF; CDR3 DNA: TGCGCCAGCAGCCCACCGGGACAGGTAGAGGGTGAGCAGTTCTTC
V gene: TRBV5-1; J gene: TRBJ2-1; clone size: NA; D gene: NA; CDR3 protein: CASRDQSGEQFF; CDR3 DNA: TGCGCCAGCAGAGACCAGTCCGGGGAGCAGTTCTTC
V gene: TRBV20-1; J gene: TRBJ1-6; clone size: few; D gene: TRBD1; CDR3 protein: CSARAQGASRSPLHF; CDR3 DNA: TGCAGTGCTAGGGCACAGGGGGCTAGCCGTTCACCCCTCCACTTT
V gene: TRBV18; J gene: TRBJ2-1; clone size: NA; D gene: TRBD2; CDR3 protein: CASSPSSGVYNEQFF; CDR3 DNA: TGTGCCAGCTCACCCTCTAGCGGTGTCTACAATGAGCAGTTCTTC
V gene: TRBV12-3/TRBV12-4; J gene: TRBJ2-1; clone size: NA; D gene: NA; CDR3 protein: CASSFFRTEDEQFF; CDR3 DNA: TGTGCCAGCAGTTTTTTTAGAACGGAAGATGAGCAGTTCTTC
V gene: TRBV20-1; J gene: TRBJ2-3; clone size: NA; D gene: NA; CDR3 protein: CSARRVDTQYF; CDR3 DNA: TGCAGTGCTAGACGAGTGGATACGCAGTATTTT
V gene: TRBV2; J gene: TRBJ1-1; clone size: few; D gene: NA; CDR3 protein: CASRTGFTEAFF; CDR3 DNA: TGTGCCAGCAGAACAGGGTTCACTGAAGCTTTCTTT
V gene: TRBV7-2; J gene: TRBJ2-3; clone size: NA; D gene: NA; CDR3 protein: CASREGQRTDAQYF; CDR3 DNA: TGTGCCAGCAGGGAAGGACAGCGCACAGATGCGCAGTATTTT
V gene: TRBV11-2; J gene: TRBJ2-5; clone size: few; D gene: NA; CDR3 protein: CASSPSTVFQETQYF; CDR3 DNA: TGTGCCAGCAGCCCTAGTACGGTGTTCCAAGAGACCCAGTACTTC
V gene: TRBV10-1; J gene: TRBJ2-1; clone size: NA; D gene: TRBD2; CDR3 protein: CASLAGELLERSYNEQFF; CDR3 DNA: TGCGCCAGCCTAGCGGGGGAATTACTCGAACGCTCCTACAATGAGCAGTTCTTC
V gene: TRBV13; J gene: TRBJ2-1; clone size: few; D gene: TRBD2; CDR3 protein: CASFAWVAGGNEQFF; CDR3 DNA: TGTGCCAGCTTCGCATGGGTAGCGGGGGGAAATGAGCAGTTCTTC
V gene: TRBV12-3/TRBV12-4; J gene: TRBJ1-2; clone size: NA; D gene: NA; CDR3 protein: CASSPAQGYRYGYTF; CDR3 DNA: TGTGCCAGCAGTCCCGCACAGGGCTATCGGTATGGCTACACCTTC
V gene: TRBV5-4; J gene: TRBJ2-1; clone size: once; D gene: TRBD2; CDR3 protein: CASSSRGGGAVNEQFF; CDR3 DNA: TGTGCCAGCAGCTCCCGCGGCGGGGGGGCCGTCAATGAGCAGTTCTTC
V gene: TRBV9; J gene: TRBJ1-2; clone size: NA; D gene: NA; CDR3 protein: CASSPTGIRGYTF; CDR3 DNA: TGTGCCAGCAGCCCTACAGGGATTCGTGGCTACACCTTC
V gene: TRBV27; J gene: TRBJ1-1; clone size: NA; D gene: NA; CDR3 protein: CASSLSTENTEAFF; CDR3 DNA: TGTGCCAGCAGCCTTTCGACGGAAAACACTGAAGCTTTCTTT
V gene: TRBV27; J gene: TRBJ1-5; clone size: few; D gene: NA; CDR3 protein: CASSFRPISQGANQPQHF; CDR3 DNA: TGTGCCAGCAGTTTCCGACCAATAAGTCAGGGTGCGAATCAGCCCCAGCATTTT
V gene: TRBV5-1; J gene: TRBJ1-4; clone size: NA; D gene: NA; CDR3 protein: CASSPGATPGGEKLFF; CDR3 DNA: TGCGCCAGCAGCCCGGGGGCCACACCCGGTGGTGAAAAACTGTTTTTT
V gene: TRBV7-9; J gene: TRBJ1-2; clone size: NA; D gene: NA; CDR3 protein: CASNPQGNYGYTF; CDR3 DNA: TGTGCCAGCAACCCGCAGGGGAACTATGGCTACACCTTC
V gene: TRBV5-1; J gene: TRBJ1-1; clone size: few; D gene: NA; CDR3 protein: CASSPPQNTEAFF; CDR3 DNA: TGCGCCAGCAGCCCCCCCCAGAACACTGAAGCTTTCTTT
V gene: TRBV20-1; J gene: TRBJ2-7; clone size: NA; D gene: TRBD1; CDR3 protein: CSARSRTGSYYEQYF; CDR3 DNA: TGCAGTGCTAGAAGTCGGACAGGATCCTACTACGAGCAGTACTTC
V gene: TRBV12-3/TRBV12-4; J gene: TRBJ1-6; clone size: NA; D gene: TRBD1; CDR3 protein: CASNTGVGNSPLHF; CDR3 DNA: TGTGCCAGCAACACAGGGGTAGGGAATTCACCCCTCCACTTT
V gene: TRBV20-1; J gene: TRBJ2-7; clone size: NA; D gene: NA; CDR3 protein: CSASLGLSSSYEQYF; CDR3 DNA: TGCAGTGCTAGCCTGGGACTGTCGAGCTCCTACGAGCAGTACTTC
V gene: TRBV4-1; J gene: TRBJ1-6; clone size: NA; D gene: TRBD1; CDR3 protein: CAISQAPGQGTSPLHF; CDR3 DNA: TGCGCCATCAGCCAAGCGCCGGGACAGGGAACGTCACCCCTCCACTTT
V gene: TRBV21-1; J gene: TRBJ2-3; clone size: NA; D gene: NA; CDR3 protein: CATGGGGDDGDTQYF; CDR3 DNA: TGTGCCACTGGGGGCGGGGGAGACGACGGAGATACGCAGTATTTT
V gene: TRBV20-1; J gene: TRBJ1-6; clone size: NA; D gene: TRBD1; CDR3 protein: CSAKDRARNSPLHF; CDR3 DNA: TGCAGTGCTAAGGACAGGGCGAGGAATTCACCCCTCCACTTT
V gene: TRBV10-3; J gene: TRBJ1-1; clone size: few; D gene: NA; CDR3 protein: CAISEGTEAFF; CDR3 DNA: TGTGCCATCAGTGAAGGGACAGAAGCTTTCTTT
V gene: TRBV27; J gene: TRBJ2-3; clone size: few; D gene: NA; CDR3 protein: CGTSPHGGTQYF; CDR3 DNA: TGTGGAACCTCTCCTCACGGGGGTACGCAGTATTTT
V gene: TRBV20-1; J gene: TRBJ2-4; clone size: once; D gene: NA; CDR3 protein: CSARFRNIQYF; CDR3 DNA: TGCAGTGCTAGGTTCAGGAACATTCAGTACTTC
V gene: TRBV29-1; J gene: TRBJ2-3; clone size: many; D gene: NA; CDR3 protein: CSVAPTNTQYF; CDR3 DNA: TGCAGCGTTGCCCCCACAAATACGCAGTATTTT
V gene: TRBV6-1; J gene: TRBJ2-7; clone size: NA; D gene: NA; CDR3 protein: CASKTDYPQYF; CDR3 DNA: TGTGCCAGCAAGACCGACTACCCGCAGTACTTC
V gene: TRBV6-5; J gene: TRBJ2-3; clone size: NA; D gene: TRBD1; CDR3 protein: CASSYSNRGLDTQYF; CDR3 DNA: TGTGCCAGCAGTTACTCGAACAGGGGGCTAGATACGCAGTATTTT
V gene: TRBV20-1; J gene: TRBJ2-2; clone size: NA; D gene: NA; CDR3 protein: CSARAGGSGELFF; CDR3 DNA: TGCAGTGCTAGGGCAGGGGGGTCCGGGGAGCTGTTTTTT
V gene: TRBV7-2; J gene: TRBJ2-5; clone size: NA; D gene: NA; CDR3 protein: CASSLLGGRGETQYF; CDR3 DNA: TGTGCCAGCAGCTTACTGGGGGGGCGCGGGGAGACCCAGTACTTC
V gene: TRBV20-1; J gene: TRBJ2-3; clone size: many; D gene: NA; CDR3 protein: CSARDEFTDTQYF; CDR3 DNA: TGCAGTGCTAGAGATGAGTTCACAGATACGCAGTATTTT
V gene: TRBV4-3; J gene: TRBJ2-2; clone size: NA; D gene: NA; CDR3 protein: CASSLRDRPNTGELFF; CDR3 DNA: TGCGCCAGCAGCCTCCGAGACAGGCCGAACACCGGGGAGCTGTTTTTT
V gene: TRBV6-1; J gene: TRBJ2-7; clone size: NA; D gene: TRBD2; CDR3 protein: CASRIAGRVHEQYF; CDR3 DNA: TGTGCCAGCAGGATAGCGGGAAGGGTACACGAGCAGTACTTC
V gene: TRBV7-3; J gene: TRBJ2-7; clone size: NA; D gene: NA; CDR3 protein: CASSLTAASLKYF; CDR3 DNA: TGTGCCAGCAGCTTAACGGCCGCGAGCTTAAAGTACTTC
V gene: TRBV5-6; J gene: TRBJ2-5; clone size: few; D gene: TRBD2; CDR3 protein: CASSKRTSWETQYF; CDR3 DNA: TGTGCCAGCAGCAAGCGGACTAGTTGGGAGACCCAGTACTTC
V gene: TRBV20-1; J gene: TRBJ2-7; clone size: NA; D gene: NA; CDR3 protein: CSASRDITGGYEQYF; CDR3 DNA: TGCAGTGCTAGCCGGGACATAACCGGGGGCTACGAGCAGTACTTC
V gene: TRBV29-1; J gene: TRBJ1-1; clone size: few; D gene: NA; CDR3 protein: CSGVGSLRSTEAFF; CDR3 DNA: TGCTCTGGGGTTGGCAGCCTCAGAAGCACTGAAGCTTTCTTT
V gene: TRBV20-1; J gene: TRBJ2-5; clone size: NA; D gene: NA; CDR3 protein: CSASGTRGGEETQYF; CDR3 DNA: TGCAGTGCTAGTGGCACCCGCGGCGGAGAAGAGACCCAGTACTTC
V gene: TRBV2; J gene: TRBJ2-1; clone size: NA; D gene: TRBD2; CDR3 protein: CASSSWGGSYNEQFF; CDR3 DNA: TGTGCCAGCAGCAGTTGGGGAGGGAGCTACAATGAGCAGTTCTTC
V gene: TRBV30; J gene: TRBJ1-1; clone size: once; D gene: TRBD1; CDR3 protein: CAWSVQGQGDAEAFF; CDR3 DNA: TGTGCCTGGAGTGTACAGGGACAGGGTGACGCTGAAGCTTTCTTT
V gene: TRBV3-1; J gene: TRBJ2-7; clone size: NA; D gene: NA; CDR3 protein: CASSRGPLYEQYF; CDR3 DNA: TGTGCCAGCAGCCGAGGACCACTCTACGAGCAGTACTTC
V gene: TRBV7-9; J gene: TRBJ2-7; clone size: NA; D gene: NA; CDR3 protein: CASSLRDNEQYF; CDR3 DNA: TGTGCCAGCAGCTTAAGGGATAACGAGCAGTACTTC
V gene: TRBV27; J gene: TRBJ2-1; clone size: few; D gene: TRBD1; CDR3 protein: CASSLSWGQGVYEQFF; CDR3 DNA: TGTGCCAGCAGTTTATCGTGGGGACAGGGGGTTTACGAGCAGTTCTTC
V gene: TRBV6-5; J gene: TRBJ2-2; clone size: few; D gene: NA; CDR3 protein: CASSWQGGAGELFF; CDR3 DNA: TGTGCCAGCAGTTGGCAGGGGGGGGCCGGGGAGCTGTTTTTT
V gene: TRBV10-3; J gene: TRBJ1-2; clone size: NA; D gene: NA; CDR3 protein: CAISSGSEYGYTF; CDR3 DNA: TGTGCCATCAGTTCCGGGAGCGAGTATGGCTACACCTTC
V gene: TRBV12-3/TRBV12-4; J gene: TRBJ1-6; clone size: many; D gene: NA; CDR3 protein: CASSLWQGNSPLHF; CDR3 DNA: TGTGCCAGCAGTTTATGGCAGGGGAATTCACCCCTCCACTTT
V gene: TRBV20-1; J gene: TRBJ2-5; clone size: NA; D gene: TRBD2; CDR3 protein: CSASGQRGYQETQYF; CDR3 DNA: TGCAGTGCTAGTGGCCAGCGGGGGTACCAAGAGACCCAGTACTTC
V gene: TRBV29-1; J gene: TRBJ2-7; clone size: NA; D gene: NA; CDR3 protein: CSARYGTTYEQYF; CDR3 DNA: TGCAGCGCACGATACGGGACAACCTACGAGCAGTACTTC
V gene: TRBV13; J gene: TRBJ2-1; clone size: once; D gene: NA; CDR3 protein: CASSPGAGNEQFF; CDR3 DNA: TGTGCCAGCAGCCCCGGGGCCGGGAATGAGCAGTTCTTC
V gene: TRBV6-1; J gene: TRBJ2-7; clone size: NA; D gene: NA; CDR3 protein: CASSRTWIAGLGEQYF; CDR3 DNA: TGTGCCAGCAGCCGCACTTGGATAGCTGGGTTGGGCGAGCAGTACTTC
V gene: TRBV5-1; J gene: TRBJ2-3; clone size: few; D gene: TRBD2; CDR3 protein: CASSLVKEAGGVTDTQYF; CDR3 DNA: TGCGCCAGCAGCTTGGTAAAGGAAGCGGGGGGAGTCACAGATACGCAGTATTTT
V gene: TRBV5-1; J gene: TRBJ2-5; clone size: many; D gene: NA; CDR3 protein: CASSLALGETQYF; CDR3 DNA: TGCGCCAGCAGCTTGGCCTTAGGAGAGACCCAGTACTTC
V gene: TRBV10-3; J gene: TRBJ2-1; clone size: many; D gene: TRBD2; CDR3 protein: CAISDPGTSGSYEQFF; CDR3 DNA: TGTGCCATCAGTGACCCCGGGACTAGCGGGAGCTATGAGCAGTTCTTC
V gene: TRBV20-1; J gene: TRBJ1-1; clone size: NA; D gene: NA; CDR3 protein: CSASRPANTEAFF; CDR3 DNA: TGCAGTGCTAGTCGGCCGGCGAACACTGAAGCTTTCTTT
V gene: TRBV20-1; J gene: TRBJ2-5; clone size: few; D gene: NA; CDR3 protein: CSARAHDQETQYF; CDR3 DNA: TGCAGTGCACGAGCCCATGATCAAGAGACCCAGTACTTC
V gene: TRBV10-2; J gene: TRBJ1-1; clone size: many; D gene: NA; CDR3 protein: CASISGRRNTEAFF; CDR3 DNA: TGCGCCAGCATTTCGGGCAGGAGGAACACTGAAGCTTTCTTT